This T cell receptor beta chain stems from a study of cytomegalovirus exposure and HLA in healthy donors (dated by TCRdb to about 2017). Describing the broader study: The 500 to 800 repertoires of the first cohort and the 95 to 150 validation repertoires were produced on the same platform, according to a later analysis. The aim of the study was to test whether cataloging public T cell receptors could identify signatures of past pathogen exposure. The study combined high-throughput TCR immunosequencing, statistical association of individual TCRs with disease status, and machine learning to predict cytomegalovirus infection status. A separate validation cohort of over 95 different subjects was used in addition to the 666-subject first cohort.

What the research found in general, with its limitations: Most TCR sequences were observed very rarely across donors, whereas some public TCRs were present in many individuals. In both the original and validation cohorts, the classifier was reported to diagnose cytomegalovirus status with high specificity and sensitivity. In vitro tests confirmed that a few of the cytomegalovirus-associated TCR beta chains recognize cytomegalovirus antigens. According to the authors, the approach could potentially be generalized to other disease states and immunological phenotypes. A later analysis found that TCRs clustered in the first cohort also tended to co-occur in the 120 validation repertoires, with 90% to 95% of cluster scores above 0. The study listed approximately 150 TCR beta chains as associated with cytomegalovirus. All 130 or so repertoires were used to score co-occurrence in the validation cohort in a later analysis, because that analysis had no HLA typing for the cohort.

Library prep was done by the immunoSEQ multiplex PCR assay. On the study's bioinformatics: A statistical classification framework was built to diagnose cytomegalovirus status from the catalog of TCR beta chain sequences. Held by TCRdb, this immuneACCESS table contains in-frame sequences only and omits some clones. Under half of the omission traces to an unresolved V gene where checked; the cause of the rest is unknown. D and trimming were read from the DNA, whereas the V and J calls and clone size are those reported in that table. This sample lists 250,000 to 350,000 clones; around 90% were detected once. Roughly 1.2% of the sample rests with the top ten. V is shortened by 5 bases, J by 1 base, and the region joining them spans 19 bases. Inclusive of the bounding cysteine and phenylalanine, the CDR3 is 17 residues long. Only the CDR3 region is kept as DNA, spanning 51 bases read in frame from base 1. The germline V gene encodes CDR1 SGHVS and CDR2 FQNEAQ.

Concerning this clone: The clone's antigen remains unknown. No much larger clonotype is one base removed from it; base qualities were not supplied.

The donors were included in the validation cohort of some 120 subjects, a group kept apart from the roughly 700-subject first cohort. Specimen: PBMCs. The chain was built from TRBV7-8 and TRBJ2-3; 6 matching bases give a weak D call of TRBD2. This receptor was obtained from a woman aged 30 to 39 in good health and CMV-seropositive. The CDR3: CASSKGPVSGGTDTQYF. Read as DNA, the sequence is TGTGCCAGCAGCAAGGGTCCCGTTTCGGGGGGCACAGATACGCAGTATTTT.